This T cell receptor beta chain is from a study of T cell responses to AZD1222 COVID-19 vaccine. Findings and caveats of the study: The donors showed a predominance of white British ancestry and of females, with possible underestimation of clonal diversity. The reported proportion of spike-specific TCRs targeting unmutated variant regions was nearly half. Only a handful of AZD1222 recipients, six or seven in all, had baseline seropositivity. After the peak T cell response, and only then, were repertoires sampled.

Generated by immunoSEQ multiplex PCR, the TCRdb table keeps only in-frame clones and is missing some. The table includes about 130,000 clones, more than 75% detected once. Concerning this clone itself: Its target is not known.

The source was peripheral blood, collected 28 days after the second AZD1222 dose. The source is an adult who received the AZD1222 COVID-19 vaccine.

CDR3 protein: CASRQGDPNYGYTF. The CDR3 DNA sequence: TGTGCCAGCAGGCAGGGGGACCCTAACTATGGCTACACCTTC. This chain links TRBV2 with TRBJ1-2, with TRBD1 matching over 7 bases. Per the germline V gene, CDR1 is SNHLY and CDR2 is FYNNEI. V lost 6 bases to trimming and J lost 0 bases; unmatched junction nucleotides: 4. The CDR3 has 14 residues.